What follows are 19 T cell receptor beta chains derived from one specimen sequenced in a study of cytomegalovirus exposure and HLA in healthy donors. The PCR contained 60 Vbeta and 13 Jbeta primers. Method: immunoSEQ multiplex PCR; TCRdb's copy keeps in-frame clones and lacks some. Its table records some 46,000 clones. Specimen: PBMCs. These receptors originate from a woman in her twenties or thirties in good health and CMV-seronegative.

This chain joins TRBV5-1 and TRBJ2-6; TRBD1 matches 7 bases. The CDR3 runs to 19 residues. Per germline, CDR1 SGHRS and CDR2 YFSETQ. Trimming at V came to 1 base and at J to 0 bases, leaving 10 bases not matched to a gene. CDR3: CASSLRTGDWSSGANVLTF. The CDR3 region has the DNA TGCGCCAGCAGCTTGCGAACAGGGGATTGGAGCTCTGGGGCCAACGTCCTGACTTTC.

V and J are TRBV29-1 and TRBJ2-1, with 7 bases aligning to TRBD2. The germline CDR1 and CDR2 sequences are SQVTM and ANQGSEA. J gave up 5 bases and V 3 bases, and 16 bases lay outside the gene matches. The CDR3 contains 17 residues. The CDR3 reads CSVEGGYGQTSDNEQFF. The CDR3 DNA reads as TGCAGCGTTGAGGGGGGGTACGGCCAGACTTCCGACAATGAGCAGTTCTTC.

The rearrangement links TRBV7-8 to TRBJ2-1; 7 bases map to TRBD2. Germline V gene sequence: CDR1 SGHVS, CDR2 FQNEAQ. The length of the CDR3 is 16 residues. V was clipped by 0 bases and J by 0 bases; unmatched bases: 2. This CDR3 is CASSLAGLSSYNEQFF. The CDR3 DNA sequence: TGTGCCAGCAGCTTAGCGGGACTATCCTCCTACAATGAGCAGTTCTTC.

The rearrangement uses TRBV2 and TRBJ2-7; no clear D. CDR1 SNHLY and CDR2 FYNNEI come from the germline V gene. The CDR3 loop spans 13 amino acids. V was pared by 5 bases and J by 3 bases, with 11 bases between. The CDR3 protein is CASSPARVYEQYF. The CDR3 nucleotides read TGTGCCAGCAGTCCCGCGAGAGTCTACGAGCAGTACTTC. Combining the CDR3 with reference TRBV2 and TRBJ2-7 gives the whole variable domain EPEVTQTPSHQVTQMGQEVILRCVPISNHLYFYWYRQILGQKVEFLVSFYNNEISEKSEIFDDQFSVERPDGSNFTLKIRSTKLEDSAMYFCASSPARVYEQYFGPGTRLTVT.

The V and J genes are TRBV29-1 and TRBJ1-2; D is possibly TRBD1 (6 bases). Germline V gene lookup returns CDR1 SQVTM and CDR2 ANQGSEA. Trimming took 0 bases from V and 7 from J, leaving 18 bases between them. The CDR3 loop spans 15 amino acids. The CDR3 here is CSVEDQGTGPGGYTF. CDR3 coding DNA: TGCAGCGTTGAAGATCAGGGGACCGGGCCGGGTGGCTACACCTTC.

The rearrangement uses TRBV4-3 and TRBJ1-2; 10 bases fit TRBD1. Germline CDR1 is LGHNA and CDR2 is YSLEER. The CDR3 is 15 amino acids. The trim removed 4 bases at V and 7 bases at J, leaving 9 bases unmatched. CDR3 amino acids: CASSRETGQGFGYTF. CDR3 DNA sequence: TGCGCCAGCAGCCGAGAGACGGGACAGGGGTTTGGCTACACCTTC.

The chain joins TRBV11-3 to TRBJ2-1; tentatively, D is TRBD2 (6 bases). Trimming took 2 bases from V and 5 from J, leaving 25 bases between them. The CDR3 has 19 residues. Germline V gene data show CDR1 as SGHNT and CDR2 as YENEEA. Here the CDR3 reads CASSLRRGLASKDDNEQFF. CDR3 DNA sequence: TGTGCCAGCAGCTTACGTAGGGGCCTAGCGTCTAAGGACGACAATGAGCAGTTCTTC.

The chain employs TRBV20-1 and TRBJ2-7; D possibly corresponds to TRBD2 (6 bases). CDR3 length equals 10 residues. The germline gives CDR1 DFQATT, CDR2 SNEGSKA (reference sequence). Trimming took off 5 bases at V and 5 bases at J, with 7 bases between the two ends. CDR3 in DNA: TGCAGTGCTTGGAGGGACGAGCAGTACTTC. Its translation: CSAWRDEQYF.

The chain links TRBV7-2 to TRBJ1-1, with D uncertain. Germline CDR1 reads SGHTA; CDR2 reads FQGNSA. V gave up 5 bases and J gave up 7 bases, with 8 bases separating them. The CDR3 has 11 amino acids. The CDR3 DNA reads TGTGCCAGCAGCCCTCTAGTTGAAGCTTTCTTT. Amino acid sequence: CASSPLVEAFF. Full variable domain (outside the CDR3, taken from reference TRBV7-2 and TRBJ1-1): GAGVSQSPSNKVTEKGKDVELRCDPISGHTALYWYRQSLGQGLEFLIYFQGNSAPDKSGLPSDRFSAERTGGSVSTLTIQRTQQEDSAVYLCASSPLVEAFFGQGTRLTVV.

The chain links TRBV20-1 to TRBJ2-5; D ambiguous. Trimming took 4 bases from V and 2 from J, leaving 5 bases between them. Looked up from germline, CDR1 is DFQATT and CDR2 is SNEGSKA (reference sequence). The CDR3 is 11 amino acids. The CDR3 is CSAMRQETQYF. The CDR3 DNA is TGCAGTGCTATGAGGCAAGAGACCCAGTACTTC.

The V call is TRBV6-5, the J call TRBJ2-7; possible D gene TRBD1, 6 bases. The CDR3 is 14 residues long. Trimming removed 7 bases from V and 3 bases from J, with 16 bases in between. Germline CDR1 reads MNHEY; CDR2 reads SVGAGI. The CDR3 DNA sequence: TGTGCCAGCACTAAAACCCAGGGGAGCTACGAGCAGTACTTC. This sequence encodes CASTKTQGSYEQYF.

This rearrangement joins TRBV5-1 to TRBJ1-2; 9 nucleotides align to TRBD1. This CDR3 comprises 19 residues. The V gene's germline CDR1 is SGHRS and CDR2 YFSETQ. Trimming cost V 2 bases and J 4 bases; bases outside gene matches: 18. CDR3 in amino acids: CASSLHRGPAYRASYGYTF. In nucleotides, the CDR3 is TGCGCCAGCAGCTTACACAGGGGGCCGGCCTACCGGGCTAGCTATGGCTACACCTTC.

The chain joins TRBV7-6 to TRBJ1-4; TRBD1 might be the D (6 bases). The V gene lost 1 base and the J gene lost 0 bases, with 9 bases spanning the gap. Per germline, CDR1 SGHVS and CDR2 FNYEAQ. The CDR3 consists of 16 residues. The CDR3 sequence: CASSLGPGATNEKLFF. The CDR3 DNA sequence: TGTGCCAGCAGCTTAGGCCCAGGGGCAACTAATGAAAAACTGTTTTTT.

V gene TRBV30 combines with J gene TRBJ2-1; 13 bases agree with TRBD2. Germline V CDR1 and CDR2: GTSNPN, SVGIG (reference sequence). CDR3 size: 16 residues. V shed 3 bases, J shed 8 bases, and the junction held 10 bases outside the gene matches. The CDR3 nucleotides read TGTGCCTGGAGCCTGATACTAGCGGGAGGGCCCGATGAGCAGTTCTTC. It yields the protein CAWSLILAGGPDEQFF.

The CDR3 DNA follows: TGTGCCAGCAGTTTACCCGCCCAGGATGAAAAACTGTTTTTT. It is translated as CASSLPAQDEKLFF. The chain carries TRBV28 and TRBJ1-4; no firm D call. V shed 2 bases and J shed 6 bases, with 10 bases lying between them. The CDR3 is 14 amino acids. CDR1 and CDR2 (germline): MDHEN, SYDVKM.

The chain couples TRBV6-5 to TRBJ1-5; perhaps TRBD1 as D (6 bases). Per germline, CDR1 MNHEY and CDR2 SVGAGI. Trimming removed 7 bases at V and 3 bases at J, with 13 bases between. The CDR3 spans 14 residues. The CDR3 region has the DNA TGTGCCAGCAAACCGGACAGAGACAATCAGCCCCAGCATTTT. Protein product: CASKPDRDNQPQHF.

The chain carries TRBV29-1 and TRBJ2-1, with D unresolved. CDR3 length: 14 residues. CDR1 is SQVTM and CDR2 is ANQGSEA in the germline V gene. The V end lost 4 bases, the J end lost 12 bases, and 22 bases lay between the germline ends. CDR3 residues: CSVAQRSNLVGQFF. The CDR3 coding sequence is TGCAGCGTTGCCCAGCGATCAAATTTGGTCGGGCAGTTCTTC.

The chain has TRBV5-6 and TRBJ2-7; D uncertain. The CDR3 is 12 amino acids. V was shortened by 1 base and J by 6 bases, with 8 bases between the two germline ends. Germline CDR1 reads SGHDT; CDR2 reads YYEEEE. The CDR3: CASSLSPFEQYF. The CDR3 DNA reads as TGTGCCAGCAGCTTGTCTCCTTTCGAGCAGTACTTC.

In DNA form, the CDR3 reads TGTGCCACCAGCAGAGGTCTAGCGGGAGGGGAGACCCAGTACTTC. Translated: CATSRGLAGGETQYF. This rearrangement joins TRBV15 to TRBJ2-5, with 12 bases fitting TRBD2. Germline lookup yields CDR1 LNHNV and CDR2 YYDKDF (reference sequence). The V and J ends lost 1 base and 5 bases, in that order; junction bases with no gene match: 2. This CDR3 is 15 amino acids long.